This is a list of T cell receptor beta chains from one sample in a study of cytomegalovirus exposure and HLA in healthy donors. The table came from immunoSEQ multiplex PCR; TCRdb's copy has only in-frame clones and leaves some out. Counted here are around 62,000 clones, more than 60% occurring once; the ten biggest clones make up approximately 4.8%. Sequenced material: PBMCs. Source of these receptors: a male donor in good health and CMV-seropositive. Each CDR3 is given with its conserved first and last residue. The D gene is left open where the match is weak. The listing skips clone size in some rows; elsewhere it reads once, few, many or a size class.

v_call: TRBV30
d_call: NA
clone_size: NA
j_call: TRBJ2-5
cdr3_aa: CAWSVGETQYF
cdr3_nt: TGTGCCTGGAGTGTCGGTGAGACCCAGTACTTC

v_call: TRBV13
d_call: NA
clone_size: NA
j_call: TRBJ1-1
cdr3_aa: CASRKAGQLSKTFF
cdr3_nt: TGTGCCAGCAGGAAAGCAGGGCAGCTTTCCAAGACTTTCTTT

v_call: TRBV4-3
d_call: NA
clone_size: NA
j_call: TRBJ2-1
cdr3_aa: CASSQDWTPNEQFF
cdr3_nt: TGCGCCAGCAGCCAAGATTGGACTCCGAATGAGCAGTTCTTC

v_call: TRBV11-2
d_call: TRBD1
clone_size: NA
j_call: TRBJ2-5
cdr3_aa: CASSPNRGKETQYF
cdr3_nt: TGTGCCAGCAGCCCGAACAGGGGAAAAGAGACCCAGTACTTC

v_call: TRBV9
d_call: TRBD2
clone_size: NA
j_call: TRBJ2-5
cdr3_aa: CASSVSSGGQETQYF
cdr3_nt: TGTGCCAGCAGCGTTAGTAGCGGGGGACAAGAGACCCAGTACTTC

v_call: TRBV9
d_call: NA
clone_size: NA
j_call: TRBJ2-7
cdr3_aa: CASSTGGPLSYEQYF
cdr3_nt: TGTGCCAGCAGCACGGGGGGCCCCCTATCCTACGAGCAGTACTTC

v_call: TRBV7-9
d_call: NA
clone_size: NA
j_call: TRBJ1-3
cdr3_aa: CASSHYTTRSGNTIYF
cdr3_nt: TGTGCCAGCAGCCACTACACGACCCGCTCTGGAAACACCATATATTTT

v_call: TRBV7-9
d_call: TRBD1
clone_size: NA
j_call: TRBJ2-4
cdr3_aa: CASSLATSSGGRENIQYF
cdr3_nt: TGTGCCAGCAGCTTAGCCACTTCGTCAGGGGGCCGGGAAAACATTCAGTACTTC

v_call: TRBV15
d_call: NA
clone_size: NA
j_call: TRBJ1-6
cdr3_aa: CATSRDWTGLNSPLHF
cdr3_nt: TGTGCCACCAGCAGAGATTGGACGGGACTAAATTCACCCCTCCACTTT

v_call: TRBV6-6
d_call: TRBD2
clone_size: few
j_call: TRBJ2-5
cdr3_aa: CASSYKGDGGETQYF
cdr3_nt: TGTGCCAGCAGTTACAAAGGGGACGGGGGGGAGACCCAGTACTTC

v_call: TRBV7-8
d_call: NA
clone_size: NA
j_call: TRBJ1-3
cdr3_aa: CASSLLPPQVAVSGNTIYF
cdr3_nt: TGTGCCAGCAGCTTATTACCCCCCCAGGTGGCAGTCTCTGGAAACACCATATATTTT

v_call: TRBV10-3
d_call: TRBD2
clone_size: few
j_call: TRBJ2-3
cdr3_aa: CAISPGLAGEMDTQYF
cdr3_nt: TGTGCCATCAGTCCGGGACTAGCGGGGGAAATGGATACGCAGTATTTT

v_call: TRBV25-1
d_call: TRBD1
clone_size: NA
j_call: TRBJ1-1
cdr3_aa: CASSDWDRGTTEAFF
cdr3_nt: TGTGCCAGCAGTGATTGGGACAGGGGAACCACTGAAGCTTTCTTT

v_call: TRBV4-3
d_call: NA
clone_size: NA
j_call: TRBJ1-3
cdr3_aa: CASSQAGSGNTIYF
cdr3_nt: TGCGCCAGCAGCCAAGCAGGCTCTGGAAACACCATATATTTT

v_call: TRBV30
d_call: NA
clone_size: NA
j_call: TRBJ1-3
cdr3_aa: CAWTESGNTIYF
cdr3_nt: TGTGCCTGGACGGAGTCTGGAAACACCATATATTTT

v_call: TRBV10-3
d_call: NA
clone_size: once
j_call: TRBJ2-3
cdr3_aa: CAISDYGAGDTQYF
cdr3_nt: TGTGCCATCAGTGATTATGGGGCCGGAGATACGCAGTATTTT

v_call: TRBV10-3
d_call: TRBD2
clone_size: few
j_call: TRBJ2-7
cdr3_aa: CAISAATSGVSYEQYF
cdr3_nt: TGTGCCATCAGTGCCGCCACTAGCGGGGTCTCCTACGAGCAGTACTTC

v_call: TRBV27
d_call: NA
clone_size: NA
j_call: TRBJ1-2
cdr3_aa: CATLQGGYGYTF
cdr3_nt: TGTGCCACCTTACAGGGCGGCTATGGCTACACCTTC

v_call: TRBV6-5
d_call: TRBD1
clone_size: NA
j_call: TRBJ1-1
cdr3_aa: CASSAWDRVNTEAFF
cdr3_nt: TGTGCCAGCAGTGCTTGGGACAGGGTGAACACTGAAGCTTTCTTT

v_call: TRBV9
d_call: NA
clone_size: NA
j_call: TRBJ2-1
cdr3_aa: CASSVAGSGGYEQFF
cdr3_nt: TGTGCCAGCAGCGTAGCTGGCTCAGGGGGGTATGAGCAGTTCTTC